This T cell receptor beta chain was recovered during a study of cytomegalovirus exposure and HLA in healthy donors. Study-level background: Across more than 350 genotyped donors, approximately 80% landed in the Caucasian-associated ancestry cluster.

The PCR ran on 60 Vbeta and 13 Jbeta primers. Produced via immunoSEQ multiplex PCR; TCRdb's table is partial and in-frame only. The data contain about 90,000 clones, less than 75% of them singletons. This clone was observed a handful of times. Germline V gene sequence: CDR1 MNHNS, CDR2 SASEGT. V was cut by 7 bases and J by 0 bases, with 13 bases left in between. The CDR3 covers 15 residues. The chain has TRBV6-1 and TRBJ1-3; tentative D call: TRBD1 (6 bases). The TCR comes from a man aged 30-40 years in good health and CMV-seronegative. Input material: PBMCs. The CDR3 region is CASIQGHISGNTIYF. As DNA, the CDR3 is TGTGCCAGCATCCAGGGACACATCTCTGGAAACACCATATATTTT.